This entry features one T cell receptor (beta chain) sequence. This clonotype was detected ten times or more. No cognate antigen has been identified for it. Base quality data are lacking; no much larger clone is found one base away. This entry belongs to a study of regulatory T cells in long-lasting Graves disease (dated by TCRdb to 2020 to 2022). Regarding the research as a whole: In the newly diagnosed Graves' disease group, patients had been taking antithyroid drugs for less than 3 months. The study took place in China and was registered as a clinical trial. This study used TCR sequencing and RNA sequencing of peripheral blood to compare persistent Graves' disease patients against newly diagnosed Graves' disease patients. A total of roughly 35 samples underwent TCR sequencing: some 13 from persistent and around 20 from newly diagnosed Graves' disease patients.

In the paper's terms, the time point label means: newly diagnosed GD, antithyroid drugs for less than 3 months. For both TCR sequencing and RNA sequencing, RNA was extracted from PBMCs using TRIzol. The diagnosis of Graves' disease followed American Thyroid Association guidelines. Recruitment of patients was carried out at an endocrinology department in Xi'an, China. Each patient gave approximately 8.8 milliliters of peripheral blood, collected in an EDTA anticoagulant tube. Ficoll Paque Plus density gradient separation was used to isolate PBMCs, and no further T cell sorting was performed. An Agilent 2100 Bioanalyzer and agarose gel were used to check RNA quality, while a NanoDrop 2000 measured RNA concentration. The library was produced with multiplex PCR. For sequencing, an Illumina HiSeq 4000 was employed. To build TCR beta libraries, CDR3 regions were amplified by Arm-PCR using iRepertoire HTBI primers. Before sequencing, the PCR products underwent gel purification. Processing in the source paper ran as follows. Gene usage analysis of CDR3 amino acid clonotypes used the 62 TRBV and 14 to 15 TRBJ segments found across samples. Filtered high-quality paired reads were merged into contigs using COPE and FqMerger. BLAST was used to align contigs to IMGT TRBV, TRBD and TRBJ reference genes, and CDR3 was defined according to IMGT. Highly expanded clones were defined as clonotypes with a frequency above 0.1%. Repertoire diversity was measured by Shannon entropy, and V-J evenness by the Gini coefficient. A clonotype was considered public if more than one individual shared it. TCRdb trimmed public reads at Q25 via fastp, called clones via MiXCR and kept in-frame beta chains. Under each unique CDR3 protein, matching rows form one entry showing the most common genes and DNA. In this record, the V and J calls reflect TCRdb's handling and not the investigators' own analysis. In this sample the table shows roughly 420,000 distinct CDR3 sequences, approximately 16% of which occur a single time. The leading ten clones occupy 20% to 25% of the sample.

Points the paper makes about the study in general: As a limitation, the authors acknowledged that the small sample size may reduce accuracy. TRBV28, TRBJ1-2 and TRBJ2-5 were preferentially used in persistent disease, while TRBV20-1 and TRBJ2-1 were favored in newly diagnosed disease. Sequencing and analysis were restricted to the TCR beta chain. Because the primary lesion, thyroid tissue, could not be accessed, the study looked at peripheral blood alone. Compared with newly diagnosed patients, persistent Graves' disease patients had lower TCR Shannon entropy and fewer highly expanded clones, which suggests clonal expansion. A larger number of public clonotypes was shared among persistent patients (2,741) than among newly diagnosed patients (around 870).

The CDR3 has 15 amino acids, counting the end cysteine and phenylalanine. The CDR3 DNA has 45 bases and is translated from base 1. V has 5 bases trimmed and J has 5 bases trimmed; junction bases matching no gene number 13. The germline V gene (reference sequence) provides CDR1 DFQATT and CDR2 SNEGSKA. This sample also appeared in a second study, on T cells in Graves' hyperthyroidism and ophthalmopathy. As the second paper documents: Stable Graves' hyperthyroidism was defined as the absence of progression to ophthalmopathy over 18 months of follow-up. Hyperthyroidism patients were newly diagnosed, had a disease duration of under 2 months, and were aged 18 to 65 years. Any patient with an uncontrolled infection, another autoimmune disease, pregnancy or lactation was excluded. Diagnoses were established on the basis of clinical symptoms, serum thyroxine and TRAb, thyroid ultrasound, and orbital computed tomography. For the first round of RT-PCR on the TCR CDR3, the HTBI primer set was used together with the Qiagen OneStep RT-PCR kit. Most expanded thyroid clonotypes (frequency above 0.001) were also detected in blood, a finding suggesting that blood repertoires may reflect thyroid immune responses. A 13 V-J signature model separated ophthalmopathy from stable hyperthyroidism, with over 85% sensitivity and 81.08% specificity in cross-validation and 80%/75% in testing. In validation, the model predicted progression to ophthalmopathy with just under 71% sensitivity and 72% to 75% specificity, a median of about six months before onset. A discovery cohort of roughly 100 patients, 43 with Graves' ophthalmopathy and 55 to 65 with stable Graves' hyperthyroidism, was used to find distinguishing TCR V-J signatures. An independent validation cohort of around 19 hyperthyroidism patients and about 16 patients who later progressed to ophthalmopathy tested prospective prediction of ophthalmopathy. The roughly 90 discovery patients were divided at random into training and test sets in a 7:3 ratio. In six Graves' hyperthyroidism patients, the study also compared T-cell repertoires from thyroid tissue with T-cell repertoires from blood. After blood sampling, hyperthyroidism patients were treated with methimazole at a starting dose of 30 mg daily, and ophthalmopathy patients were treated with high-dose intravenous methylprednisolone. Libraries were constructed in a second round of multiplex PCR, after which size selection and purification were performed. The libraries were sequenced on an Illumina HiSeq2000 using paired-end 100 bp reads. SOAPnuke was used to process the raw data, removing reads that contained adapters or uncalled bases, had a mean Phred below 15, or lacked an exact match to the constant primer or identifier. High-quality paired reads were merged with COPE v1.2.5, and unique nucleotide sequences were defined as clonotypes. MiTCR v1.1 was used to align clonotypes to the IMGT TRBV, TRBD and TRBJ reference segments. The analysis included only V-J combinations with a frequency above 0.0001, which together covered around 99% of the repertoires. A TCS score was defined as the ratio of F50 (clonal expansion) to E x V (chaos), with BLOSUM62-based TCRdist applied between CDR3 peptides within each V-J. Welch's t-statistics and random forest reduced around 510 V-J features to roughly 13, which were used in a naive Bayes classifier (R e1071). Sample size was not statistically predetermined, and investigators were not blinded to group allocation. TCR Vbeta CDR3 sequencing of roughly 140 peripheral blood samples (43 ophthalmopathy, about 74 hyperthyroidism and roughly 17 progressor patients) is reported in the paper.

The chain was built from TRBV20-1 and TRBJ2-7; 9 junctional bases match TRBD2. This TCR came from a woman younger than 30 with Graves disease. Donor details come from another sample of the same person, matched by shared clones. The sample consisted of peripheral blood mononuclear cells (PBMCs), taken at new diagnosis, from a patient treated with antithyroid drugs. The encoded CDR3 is CSADGAGGYVNEQYF. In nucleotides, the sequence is TGCAGTGCTGATGGGGCGGGAGGGTATGTAAACGAGCAGTACTTC.